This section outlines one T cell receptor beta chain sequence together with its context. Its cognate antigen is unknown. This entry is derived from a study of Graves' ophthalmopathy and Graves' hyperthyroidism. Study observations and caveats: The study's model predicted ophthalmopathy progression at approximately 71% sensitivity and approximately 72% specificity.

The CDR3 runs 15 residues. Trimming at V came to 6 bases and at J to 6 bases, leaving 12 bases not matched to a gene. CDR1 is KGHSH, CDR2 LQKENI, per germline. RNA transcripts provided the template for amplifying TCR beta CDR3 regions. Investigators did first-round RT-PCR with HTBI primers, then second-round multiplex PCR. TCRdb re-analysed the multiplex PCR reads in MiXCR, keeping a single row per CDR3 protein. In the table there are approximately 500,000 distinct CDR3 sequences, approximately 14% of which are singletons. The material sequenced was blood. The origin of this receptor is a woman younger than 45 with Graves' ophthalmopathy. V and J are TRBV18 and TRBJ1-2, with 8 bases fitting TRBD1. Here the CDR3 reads CASSPRDRGGDGYTF. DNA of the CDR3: TGTGCCAGCTCCCCTCGTGACAGGGGAGGCGATGGCTACACCTTC.